This TCR beta chain was recovered during a study of blood T cell repertoires in COVID-19. Here immunoSEQ multiplex PCR was the method, and the copy in TCRdb shows in-frame clones only, minus some. The sample has around 270,000 clones; around 85% are singletons. CDR3 length: 14 amino acids. CDR1 and CDR2 from the germline V gene are LGHDT and YNNKEL (reference sequence). V was clipped by 1 base and J by 8 bases; unmatched bases: 3. The origin of this receptor is a woman aged 25 to 39 who had recovered from COVID-19. V is TRBV3-1 (or the pseudogene TRBV3-2) and J is TRBJ2-1, with 9 nucleotides matching TRBD1. Source material: PBMCs or T cells enriched from blood (not recorded which). The CDR3: CASSQVTGGDEQFF. As DNA, the CDR3 is TGTGCCAGCAGCCAAGTAACAGGGGGCGATGAGCAGTTCTTC.